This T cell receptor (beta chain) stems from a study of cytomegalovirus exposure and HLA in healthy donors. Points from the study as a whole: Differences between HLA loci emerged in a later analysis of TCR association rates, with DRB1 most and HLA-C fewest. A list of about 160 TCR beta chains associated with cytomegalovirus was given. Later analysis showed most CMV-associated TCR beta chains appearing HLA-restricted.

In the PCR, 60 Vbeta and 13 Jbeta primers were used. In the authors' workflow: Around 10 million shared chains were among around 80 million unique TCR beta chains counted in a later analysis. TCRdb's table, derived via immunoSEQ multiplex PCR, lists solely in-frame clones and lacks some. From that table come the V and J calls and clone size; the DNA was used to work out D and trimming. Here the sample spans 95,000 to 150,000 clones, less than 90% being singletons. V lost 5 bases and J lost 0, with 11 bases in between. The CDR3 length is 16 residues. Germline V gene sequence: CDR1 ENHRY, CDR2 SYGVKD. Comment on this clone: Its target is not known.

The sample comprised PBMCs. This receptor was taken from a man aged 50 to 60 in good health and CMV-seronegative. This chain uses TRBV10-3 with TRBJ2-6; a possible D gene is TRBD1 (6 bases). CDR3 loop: CAISPGQNSGANVLTF. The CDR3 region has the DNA TGTGCCATCAGTCCCGGACAGAACTCTGGGGCCAACGTCCTGACTTTC.